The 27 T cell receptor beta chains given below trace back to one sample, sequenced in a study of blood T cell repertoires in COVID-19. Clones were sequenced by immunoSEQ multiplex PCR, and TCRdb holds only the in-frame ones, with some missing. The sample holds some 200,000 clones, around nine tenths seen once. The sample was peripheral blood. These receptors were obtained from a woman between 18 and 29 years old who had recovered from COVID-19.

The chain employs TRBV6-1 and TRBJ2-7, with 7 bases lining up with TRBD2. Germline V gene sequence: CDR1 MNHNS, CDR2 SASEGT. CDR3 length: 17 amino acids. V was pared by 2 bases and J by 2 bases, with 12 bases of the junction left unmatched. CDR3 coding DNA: TGTGCCAGCAGTGAAATCGGACTAGGTAGGTCCACCTACGAGCAGTACTTC. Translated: CASSEIGLGRSTYEQYF.

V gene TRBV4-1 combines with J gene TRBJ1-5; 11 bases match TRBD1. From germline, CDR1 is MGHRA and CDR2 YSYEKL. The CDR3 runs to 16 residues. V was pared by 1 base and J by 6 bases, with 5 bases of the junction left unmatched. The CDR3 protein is CASSQGWTGGAQPQHF. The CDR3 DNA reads TGCGCCAGCAGCCAAGGGTGGACAGGGGGCGCTCAGCCCCAGCATTTT.

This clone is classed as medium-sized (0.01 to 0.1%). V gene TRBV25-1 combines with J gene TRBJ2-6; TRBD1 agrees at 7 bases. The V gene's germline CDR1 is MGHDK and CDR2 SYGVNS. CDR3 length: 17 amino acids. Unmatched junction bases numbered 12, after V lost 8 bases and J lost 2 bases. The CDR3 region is CASSKGAGATGANVLTF. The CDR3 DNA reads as TGTGCCAGCTCAAAGGGGGCCGGGGCCACTGGGGCCAACGTCCTGACTTTC.

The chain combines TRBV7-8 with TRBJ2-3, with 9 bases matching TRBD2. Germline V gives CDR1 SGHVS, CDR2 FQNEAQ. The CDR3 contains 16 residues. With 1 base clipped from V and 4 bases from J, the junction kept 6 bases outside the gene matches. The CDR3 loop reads CASSLERVAGADTQYF. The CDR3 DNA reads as TGTGCCAGCAGCTTAGAGAGGGTAGCGGGAGCAGATACGCAGTATTTT.

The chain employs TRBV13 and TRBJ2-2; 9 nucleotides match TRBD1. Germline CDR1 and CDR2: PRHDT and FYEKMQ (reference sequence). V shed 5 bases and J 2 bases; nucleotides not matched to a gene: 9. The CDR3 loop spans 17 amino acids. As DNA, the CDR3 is TGTGCCAGCAGCCAATTACTGACAGGGGGAAACACCGGGGAGCTGTTTTTT. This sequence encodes CASSQLLTGGNTGELFF.

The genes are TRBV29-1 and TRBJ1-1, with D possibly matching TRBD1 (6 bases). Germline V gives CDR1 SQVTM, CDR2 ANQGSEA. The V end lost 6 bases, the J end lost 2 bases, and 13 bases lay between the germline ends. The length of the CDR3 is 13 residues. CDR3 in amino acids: CSVGRDTNTEAFF. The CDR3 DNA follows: TGCAGCGTGGGCAGGGACACCAACACTGAAGCTTTCTTT.

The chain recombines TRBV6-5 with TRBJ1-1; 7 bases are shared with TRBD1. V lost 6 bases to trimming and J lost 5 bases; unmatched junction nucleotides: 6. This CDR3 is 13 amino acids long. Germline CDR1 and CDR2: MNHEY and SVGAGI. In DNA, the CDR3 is TGTGCCAGCAGGATACAGGGGTGGACTGAAGCTTTCTTT. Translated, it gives CASRIQGWTEAFF.

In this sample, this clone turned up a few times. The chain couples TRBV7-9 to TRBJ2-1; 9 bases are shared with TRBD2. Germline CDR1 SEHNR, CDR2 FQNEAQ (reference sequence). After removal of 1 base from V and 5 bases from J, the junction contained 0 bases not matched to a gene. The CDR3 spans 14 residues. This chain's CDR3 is CASSLGLADNEQFF. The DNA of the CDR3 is TGTGCCAGCAGCTTAGGACTAGCGGACAATGAGCAGTTCTTC. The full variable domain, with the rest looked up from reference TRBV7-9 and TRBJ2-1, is DTGVSQNPRHKITKRGQNVTFRCDPISEHNRLYWYRQTLGQGPEFLTYFQNEAQLEKSRLLSDRFSAERPKGSFSTLEIQRTEQGDSAMYLCASSLGLADNEQFFGPGTRLTVL.

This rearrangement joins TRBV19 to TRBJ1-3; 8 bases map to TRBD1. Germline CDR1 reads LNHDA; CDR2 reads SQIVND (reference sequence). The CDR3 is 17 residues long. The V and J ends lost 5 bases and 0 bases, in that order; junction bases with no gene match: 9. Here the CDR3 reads CASSGMTGARSGNTIYF. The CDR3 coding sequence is TGTGCCAGTAGTGGAATGACAGGGGCCCGCTCTGGAAACACCATATATTTT. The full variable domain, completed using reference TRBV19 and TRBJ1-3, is DGGITQSPKYLFRKEGQNVTLSCEQNLNHDAMYWYRQDPGQGLRLIYYSQIVNDFQKGDIAEGYSVSREKKESFPLTVTSAQKNPTAFYLCASSGMTGARSGNTIYFGEGSWLTVV.

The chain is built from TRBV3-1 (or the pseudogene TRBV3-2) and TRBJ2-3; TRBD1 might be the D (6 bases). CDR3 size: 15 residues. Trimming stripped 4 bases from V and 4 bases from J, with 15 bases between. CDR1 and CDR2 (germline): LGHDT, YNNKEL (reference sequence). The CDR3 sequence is CASSPRGGKSDTQYF. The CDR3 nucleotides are TGTGCCAGCAGCCCCCGAGGGGGAAAATCAGATACGCAGTATTTT.

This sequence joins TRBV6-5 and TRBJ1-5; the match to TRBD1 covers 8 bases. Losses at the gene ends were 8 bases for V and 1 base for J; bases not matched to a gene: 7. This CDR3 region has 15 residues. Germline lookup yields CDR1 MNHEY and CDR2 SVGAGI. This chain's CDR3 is CASVQGAASNQPQHF. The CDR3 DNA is TGTGCCAGCGTCCAGGGGGCCGCGAGCAATCAGCCCCAGCATTTT.

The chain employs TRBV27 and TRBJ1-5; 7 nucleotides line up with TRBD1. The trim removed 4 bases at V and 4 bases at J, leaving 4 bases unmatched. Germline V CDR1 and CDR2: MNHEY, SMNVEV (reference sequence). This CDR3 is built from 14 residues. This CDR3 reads CASSWGTDNQPQHF. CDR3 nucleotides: TGTGCCAGCAGTTGGGGGACAGATAATCAGCCCCAGCATTTT.

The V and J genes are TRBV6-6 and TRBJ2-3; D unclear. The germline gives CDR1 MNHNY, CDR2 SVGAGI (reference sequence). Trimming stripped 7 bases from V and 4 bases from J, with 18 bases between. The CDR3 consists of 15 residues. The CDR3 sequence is CASTLPQDSPDTQYF. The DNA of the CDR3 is TGTGCCAGCACTCTCCCCCAGGATTCCCCAGATACGCAGTATTTT.

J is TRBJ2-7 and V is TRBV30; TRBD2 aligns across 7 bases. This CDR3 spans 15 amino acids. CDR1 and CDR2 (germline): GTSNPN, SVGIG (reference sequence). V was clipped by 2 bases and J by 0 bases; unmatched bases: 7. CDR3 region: CAWSPWPSGSYEQYF. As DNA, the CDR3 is TGTGCCTGGAGTCCCTGGCCTAGCGGCTCCTACGAGCAGTACTTC.

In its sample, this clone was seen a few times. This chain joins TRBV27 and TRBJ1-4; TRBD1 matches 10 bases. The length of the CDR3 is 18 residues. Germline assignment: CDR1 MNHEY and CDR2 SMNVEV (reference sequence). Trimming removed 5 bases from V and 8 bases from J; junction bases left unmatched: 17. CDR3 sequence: CASSRGQGGAGPLEKLFF. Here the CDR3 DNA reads TGTGCCAGCAGTAGAGGACAGGGGGGCGCCGGGCCCTTAGAAAAACTGTTTTTT. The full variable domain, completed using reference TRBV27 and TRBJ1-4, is EAQVTQNPRYLITVTGKKLTVTCSQNMNHEYMSWYRQDPGLGLRQIYYSMNVEVTDKGDVPEGYKVSRKEKRNFPLILESPSPNQTSLYFCASSRGQGGAGPLEKLFFGSGTQLSVL.

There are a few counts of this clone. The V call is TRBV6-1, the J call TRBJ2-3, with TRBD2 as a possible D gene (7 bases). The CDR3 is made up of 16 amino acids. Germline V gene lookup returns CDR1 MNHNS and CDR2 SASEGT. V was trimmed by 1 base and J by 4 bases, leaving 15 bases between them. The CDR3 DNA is TGTGCCAGCAGTGAAGGCCCAGGGGAGGGGGCAGATACGCAGTATTTT. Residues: CASSEGPGEGADTQYF.

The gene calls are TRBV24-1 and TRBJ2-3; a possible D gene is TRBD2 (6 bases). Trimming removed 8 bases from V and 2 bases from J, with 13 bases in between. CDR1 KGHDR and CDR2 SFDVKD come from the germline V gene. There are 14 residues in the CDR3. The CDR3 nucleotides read TGTGCCACCAAGGGGAGGCTGTCCACAGATACGCAGTATTTT. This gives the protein CATKGRLSTDTQYF.

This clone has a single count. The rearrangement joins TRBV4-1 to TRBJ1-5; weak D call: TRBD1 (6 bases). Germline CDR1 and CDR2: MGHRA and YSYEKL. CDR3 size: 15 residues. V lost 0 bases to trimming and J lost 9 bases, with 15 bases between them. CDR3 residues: CASSQESRGARPQHF. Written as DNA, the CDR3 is TGCGCCAGCAGCCAAGAAAGTCGGGGGGCTCGGCCCCAGCATTTT.

The CDR3, as DNA: TGTGCCAGCAGTGCGGGGAACAATGAGCAGTTCTTC. Amino acids: CASSAGNNEQFF. This chain connects TRBV6-4 to TRBJ2-1; D possibly corresponds to TRBD2 (5 bases). The CDR3 runs to 12 residues. The V end lost 4 bases, the J end lost 5 bases, and 6 bases lay between the germline ends. The V gene's germline CDR1 is MRHNA and CDR2 SNTAGT.

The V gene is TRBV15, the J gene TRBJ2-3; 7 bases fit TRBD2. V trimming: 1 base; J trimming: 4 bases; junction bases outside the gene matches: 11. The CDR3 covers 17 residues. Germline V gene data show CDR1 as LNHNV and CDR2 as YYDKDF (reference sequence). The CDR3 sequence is CATSRGFRASGSDTQYF. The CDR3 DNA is TGTGCCACCAGCAGAGGTTTTCGCGCTAGCGGATCAGATACGCAGTATTTT.

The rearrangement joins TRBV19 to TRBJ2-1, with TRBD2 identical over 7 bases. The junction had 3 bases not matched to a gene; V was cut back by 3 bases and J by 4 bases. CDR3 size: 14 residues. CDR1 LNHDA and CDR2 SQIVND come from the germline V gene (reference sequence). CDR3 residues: CASSIRREYNEQFF. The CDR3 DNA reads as TGTGCCAGTAGTATTAGGCGGGAGTACAATGAGCAGTTCTTC.

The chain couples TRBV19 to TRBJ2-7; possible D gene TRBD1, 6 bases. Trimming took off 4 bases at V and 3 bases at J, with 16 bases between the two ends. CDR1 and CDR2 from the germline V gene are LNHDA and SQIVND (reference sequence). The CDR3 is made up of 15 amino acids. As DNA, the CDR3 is TGTGCCAGTAGTACGCAGGGGAGTTCGGGCTACGAGCAGTACTTC. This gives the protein CASSTQGSSGYEQYF.

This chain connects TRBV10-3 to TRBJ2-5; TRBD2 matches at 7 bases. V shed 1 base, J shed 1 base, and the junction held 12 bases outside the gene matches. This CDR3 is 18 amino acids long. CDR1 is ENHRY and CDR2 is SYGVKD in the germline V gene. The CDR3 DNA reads TGTGCCATCAGTGAGTTTGGTAGCGGGTACTCCGTCCAAGAGACCCAGTACTTC. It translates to CAISEFGSGYSVQETQYF.

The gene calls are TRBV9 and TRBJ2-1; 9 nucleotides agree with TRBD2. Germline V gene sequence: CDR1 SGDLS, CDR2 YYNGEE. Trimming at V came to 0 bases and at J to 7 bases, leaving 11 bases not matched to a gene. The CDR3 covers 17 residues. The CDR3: CASSVAGGGRAGNEQFF. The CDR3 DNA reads TGTGCCAGCAGCGTAGCGGGCGGCGGGAGGGCCGGGAATGAGCAGTTCTTC.

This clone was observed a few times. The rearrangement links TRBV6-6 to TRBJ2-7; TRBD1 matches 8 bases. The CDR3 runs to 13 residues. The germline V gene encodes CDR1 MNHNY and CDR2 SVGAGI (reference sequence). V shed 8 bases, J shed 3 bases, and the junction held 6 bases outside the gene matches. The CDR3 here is CASAAGGVYEQYF. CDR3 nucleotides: TGTGCCAGCGCCGCAGGGGGCGTCTACGAGCAGTACTTC.

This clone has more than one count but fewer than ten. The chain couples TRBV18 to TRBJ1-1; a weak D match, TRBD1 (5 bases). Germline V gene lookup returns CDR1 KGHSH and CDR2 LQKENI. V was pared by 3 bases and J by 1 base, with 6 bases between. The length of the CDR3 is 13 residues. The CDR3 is CASSPGGNTEAFF. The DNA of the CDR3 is TGTGCCAGCTCACCGGGGGGGAACACTGAAGCTTTCTTT.

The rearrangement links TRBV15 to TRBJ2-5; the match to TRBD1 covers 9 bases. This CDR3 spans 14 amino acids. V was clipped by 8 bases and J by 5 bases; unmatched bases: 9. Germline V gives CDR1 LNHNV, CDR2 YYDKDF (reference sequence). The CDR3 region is CATEIQGAEETQYF. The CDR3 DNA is TGTGCCACCGAGATACAGGGGGCTGAGGAGACCCAGTACTTC.